The source of this T cell receptor (beta chain) is a study of tumor and adjacent non-tumor tissue in lung cancer (dated by TCRdb to between 2017 and 2018). About the full investigation: The cohort included 12 adenocarcinoma, 2 squamous cell carcinoma and 1 small cell lung cancer patients. Ages among the roughly 15 patients ranged from about 31 to 85 years, there were around ten men and 5 women, and disease was at TNM stage I to III. A total of 95 million to 150 million productive TCRbeta reads were generated by sequencing, corresponding to an average of approximately 4.5 million reads per sample. The study compared bulk TCRbeta repertoires between lung tumor tissue and matched distant non-tumor lung tissue from 15 lung cancer patients. About 30 paired specimens, one tumor and one normal lung sample per patient, were profiled by TCRbeta CDR3 sequencing.

Regarding this clonotype: It lacks a known antigen. One end of the junction does not line up with germline, which may come from a read error.

RNA was isolated from bulk, unsorted tissue, and RNA quality was assessed with a NanoDrop ND-1000 and an Agilent 2100. The normal lung samples consisted of distant non-tumor tissue collected more than 3 cm from the tumor edge. Donors were newly diagnosed lung cancer patients admitted for thoracic surgery in China between August and November 2014, without prior chemotherapy. Patients who had received previous radiotherapy or chemotherapy, or who had another concurrent cancer, were excluded from the study. Surgical tissue pieces of about 1-2.2 cm3 were preserved in RNAlater solution and stored at -80 °C until use. Overall study results and their limits: The top 100 clones accounted for a significantly larger cumulative portion of the repertoire in normal lung than in tumor tissue. Neither the sequencing platform nor unique molecular identifiers are named or mentioned anywhere in the methods. The cohort had only about 15 patients, and the authors noted that larger samples and more detailed clinical data are needed. TCR diversity was significantly higher in younger patients, and higher tumor TCR diversity was associated with shorter overall and disease-free survival. Peripheral blood was not sequenced, so blood TCRbeta repertoires were not examined in the lung cancer patients of the study. Tumor tissue showed significantly greater TCR diversity (inverse Simpson) than normal lung tissue (roughly 430 vs 170, P = 0.0075, Mann-Whitney U test).

CDR1 LGHNA and CDR2 YSLEER were looked up in the germline V gene. The CDR3 spans 16 residues, from the cysteine through the phenylalanine. Only the CDR3 DNA is retained, 48 bases long and in frame from the first base. Library construction relied on multiplex PCR. TCRdb names Illumina HiSeq 2500 as the instrument used. TCRbeta libraries were built by three rounds of nested PCR using primers (Table S4), following protocols modified from ARM-PCR. PCR products of 200-500 bp were gel-excised and purified with the QIAquick gel extraction kit before sequencing. The authors' analysis ran thus. Reads were cleaned with Trimmomatic, merged with FLASH into complete CDR3 sequences, and assigned to V(D)J germline segments with MiTCR. VDJtools was used to compute clonal diversity as the inverse Simpson's index. Productive reads were defined as in-frame sequences without a premature stop codon. TCRdb ran its own pipeline on the public reads, namely fastp trimming at Q25 and MiXCR clone calling, and kept in-frame beta chains. Under each unique CDR3 protein, matching rows form one entry showing the most common genes and DNA. The V and J calls come from TCRdb's annotation, not from the publication. This sample holds more than 85,000 distinct CDR3 sequences; 60% to 80% were observed only once. Around 20% of the sample is held by the ten biggest clonotypes.

The chain is made from TRBV4-3 and TRBJ2-7; 10 bases in between match TRBD2. The sample comprised distant non-tumor lung tissue. The sequence came from a man in his sixties with non-small cell lung cancer. The bases are TGCGCCAGTAGCCTAGATCAGGCTAGCGGGAGTTGCGAGCAGTACTTC. This gives the protein CASSLDQASGSCEQYF.